The present entry profiles one T cell receptor (beta chain) with its context. The ends were cut back, 3 bases at V and 1 base at J, with 11 bases in the middle. There are 14 residues in the CDR3. Germline V gene data show CDR1 as GTSNPN and CDR2 as SVGIG (reference sequence). The sample originates from a study of T cell changes during pregnancy in multiple sclerosis. Using immunoSEQ multiplex PCR, the repertoire was profiled, and TCRdb retains in-frame clones only, with some absent. This table holds tens of thousands of clones, around 90% found once. The rearrangement links TRBV30 to TRBJ2-3; weak D call: TRBD2 (7 bases). The material sequenced was CD4+ T cells from peripheral blood mononuclear cells, taken in the second trimester of pregnancy. The receptor's source is a female donor with multiple sclerosis, enrolled in a pregnancy study. The CDR3 nucleotides are TGTGCCTGGAGGCGGCGGGGGCGCACAGATACGCAGTATTTT. Translated, it gives CAWRRRGRTDTQYF.